These 18 T cell receptor beta chains were all obtained from the same sample, sequenced in a study of PD-1 blockade in mismatch repair-deficient tumors. Profiling relied on immunoSEQ multiplex PCR, and the TCRdb table lists in-frame clones only, not all of them. The sample includes 70,000 to 95,000 clones, around 80% seen only once; the top ten take around 5.1%. Sequencing was performed on peripheral blood, taken 44 weeks after starting pembrolizumab. The receptors stem from an adult with mismatch repair-deficient cancer.

V and J are TRBV19 and TRBJ2-2; D not resolved. Germline CDR1 LNHDA, CDR2 SQIVND (reference sequence). The V end lost 2 bases, the J end lost 7 bases, and 8 bases lay between the germline ends. The CDR3 covers 13 residues. The chain's CDR3 is CASSIPPFGELFF. In DNA form, the CDR3 reads TGTGCCAGTAGTATACCCCCATTCGGGGAGCTGTTTTTT.

In this sample, this clone turned up once. CDR3 region: CASSYLGDEQFF. The CDR3 DNA reads as TGTGCCAGCAGTTACTTGGGGGATGAGCAGTTCTTC. This chain connects TRBV7-3 to TRBJ2-1; D may match TRBD1 or TRBD2 (5 bases each). Germline loops: CDR1 SGHTA, CDR2 FQGTGA. V was trimmed by 6 bases and J by 8 bases, leaving 11 bases between them. The CDR3 loop spans 12 amino acids.

The CDR3 sequence: CASSASRASQETQYF. The CDR3 DNA sequence: TGTGCCAGTAGCGCGAGTCGGGCCTCTCAAGAGACCCAGTACTTC. The chain carries TRBV19 and TRBJ2-5; D remains unclear. Germline V gene data show CDR1 as LNHDA and CDR2 as SQIVND (reference sequence). The CDR3 spans 15 residues. Trimming shortened V by 6 bases and J by 2 bases, and 16 bases separated the two germline ends.

V is TRBV6-5 and J is TRBJ2-1; 7 bases are shared with TRBD1. The V and J ends lost 6 bases and 5 bases, in that order; junction bases with no gene match: 7. The CDR3 extends over 14 amino acids. In germline, CDR1 is MNHEY, CDR2 SVGAGI. The chain's CDR3 is CASRRQGSHNEQFF. The CDR3 nucleotides are TGTGCCAGCAGACGACAGGGCAGTCACAATGAGCAGTTCTTC.

V gene TRBV7-2 combines with J gene TRBJ2-2; D not resolved. Per the germline V gene, CDR1 is SGHTA and CDR2 is FQGNSA. V shed 1 base and J shed 0 bases, with 6 bases lying between them. The CDR3 is 15 amino acids. The CDR3: CASSLVPANTGELFF. The CDR3 DNA is TGTGCCAGCAGCTTAGTTCCAGCGAACACCGGGGAGCTGTTTTTT.

In its sample, this clone was seen once. One end of the junction is discordant with germline, which a read error may explain. The chain combines TRBV7-7 with TRBJ2-7; D is perhaps TRBD1 or TRBD2 (5 bases each). CDR1 and CDR2 from the germline V gene are SSHAT and FNYEAQ (reference sequence). The length of the CDR3 is 13 residues. In DNA form, the CDR3 reads TGTGCTAGCAGCTTGTCCAGGGACCACGAGCAGTACTTC. Protein product: CASSLSRDHEQYF.

The chain links TRBV19 to TRBJ2-7, with a tentative D call TRBD1 (6 bases). Trimming stripped 5 bases from V and 7 bases from J, with 21 bases between. Germline CDR1 is LNHDA and CDR2 is SQIVND (reference sequence). The length of the CDR3 is 15 residues. The CDR3 reads CASSPYPPDSVEQYF. DNA for the CDR3: TGTGCCAGTAGTCCCTATCCGCCGGACAGCGTGGAGCAGTACTTC.

J is TRBJ1-3 and V is TRBV27; possible D gene TRBD1, 6 bases. Germline V CDR1 and CDR2: MNHEY, SMNVEV (reference sequence). Trimming took 2 bases from V and 1 from J, leaving 9 bases between them. The CDR3 consists of 15 residues. CDR3 DNA: TGTGCCAGCAGTTTAACCAGGGGATCTGGAAACACCATATATTTT. It yields the protein CASSLTRGSGNTIYF.

This clone was recorded only once. The chain has TRBV27 and TRBJ1-2; 9 positions agree with TRBD1. The V and J ends lost 0 bases and 4 bases, in that order; junction bases with no gene match: 9. The germline V gene has CDR1 MNHEY and CDR2 SMNVEV (reference sequence). This CDR3 spans 17 amino acids. DNA of the CDR3: TGTGCCAGCAGTTTATCGTCCCGGACAGGGGAGATCTATGGCTACACCTTC. Translating gives CASSLSSRTGEIYGYTF.

This clone is a singleton in its sample. The chain carries TRBV2 and TRBJ2-7; D gene ambiguous. Trimming took 2 bases from V and 2 from J, leaving 10 bases between them. Germline-derived CDR1 and CDR2 are SNHLY and FYNNEI. This CDR3 has 14 residues. DNA for the CDR3: TGTGCCAGCAGTGAAATTGGGCTAGCCTACGAGCAGTACTTC. Encoded protein: CASSEIGLAYEQYF.

The chain joins TRBV6-1 to TRBJ2-3, with 7 bases identical to TRBD2. This CDR3 has 14 residues. Germline V gene lookup returns CDR1 MNHNS and CDR2 SASEGT. After removal of 7 bases from V and 2 bases from J, the junction contained 6 bases not matched to a gene. The CDR3 DNA sequence: TGTGCCAGCAAACCACTAGCGAACACAGATACGCAGTATTTT. This encodes CASKPLANTDTQYF.

This chain uses TRBV5-6 with TRBJ2-1; 9 bases match TRBD2. Per germline, CDR1 SGHDT and CDR2 YYEEEE. The CDR3 runs to 15 residues. V lost 8 bases to trimming and J lost 9 bases; unmatched junction nucleotides: 15. CDR3 residues: CASDRWTSDFGEQFF. In DNA form, the CDR3 reads TGTGCCAGTGACCGTTGGACTAGCGATTTCGGTGAGCAGTTCTTC. The variable domain in full, completed from reference TRBV5-6 and TRBJ2-1, reads DAGVTQSPTHLIKTRGQQVTLRCSPKSGHDTVSWYQQALGQGPQFIFQYYEEEERQRGNFPDRFSGHQFPNYSSELNVNALLLGDSALYLCASDRWTSDFGEQFFGPGTRLTVL.

The chain uses TRBV4-1 and TRBJ1-5; 9 bases align to TRBD1. Germline CDR1 reads MGHRA; CDR2 reads YSYEKL. V lost 2 bases, J lost 0 bases, and 11 bases stayed unmatched. This CDR3 spans 19 amino acids. As DNA, the CDR3 is TGCGCCAGCAGCCAACACCGGGACAGGGTCCCTTCTAGCAATCAGCCCCAGCATTTT. It codes for CASSQHRDRVPSSNQPQHF.

The rearrangement links TRBV5-1 to TRBJ2-2; 10 bases match TRBD1. The CDR3 is 18 amino acids. In germline, CDR1 is SGHRS, CDR2 YFSETQ. The J segment lost 4 bases and the V segment lost 4 bases, leaving 13 bases of the junction unmatched. The CDR3 DNA reads as TGCGCCAGCAGCCGCGAACCTCGGGACAGGGGATCCACCGGGGAGCTGTTTTTT. This encodes CASSREPRDRGSTGELFF.

This chain connects TRBV7-9 to TRBJ2-3, with 7 nucleotides matching TRBD1. The CDR3 sequence is 14 residues long. From germline, CDR1 is SEHNR and CDR2 FQNEAQ (reference sequence). Unmatched junction bases numbered 8, after V lost 11 bases and J lost 0 bases. The CDR3 is CAGTGASSTDTQYF. The CDR3 region has the DNA TGTGCCGGCACAGGGGCGTCTAGCACAGATACGCAGTATTTT.

The V gene is TRBV7-9, the J gene TRBJ1-1; tentative D call: TRBD1 (5 bases). This CDR3 is built from 13 residues. Per the germline V gene, CDR1 is SEHNR and CDR2 is FQNEAQ (reference sequence). V gave up 5 bases and J gave up 2 bases, with 9 bases separating them. CDR3 residues: CASSAGGNTEAFF. The CDR3 DNA reads TGTGCCAGCAGCGCTGGGGGTAACACTGAAGCTTTCTTT.

The chain joins TRBV7-8 to TRBJ1-4; 9 bases map to TRBD1. The CDR3 is 17 amino acids. Germline CDR1 and CDR2: SGHVS and FQNEAQ. V trimming: 4 bases; J trimming: 5 bases; junction bases outside the gene matches: 11. The CDR3 spells CASSSTNTGGSNEKLFF. In DNA form, the CDR3 reads TGTGCCAGCAGCTCAACTAATACAGGGGGCTCGAATGAAAAACTGTTTTTT.

The chain has TRBV7-3 and TRBJ2-1, with 8 bases fitting TRBD2. CDR3 length: 16 amino acids. The V segment lost 5 bases and the J segment 0 bases; nucleotides outside the gene matches: 6. CDR1 SGHTA and CDR2 FQGTGA come from the germline V gene. CDR3 nucleotides: TGTGCCAGCAGCCCAATAGCGGGAAGCTCCTACAATGAGCAGTTCTTC. It is translated as CASSPIAGSSYNEQFF.